The rows below give T cell receptor beta chains drawn from one sample of a study of shared clonotypes between healthy human individuals. Using immunoSEQ multiplex PCR, the repertoire was profiled, and TCRdb retains in-frame clones only, with some absent. The sample carries around 650,000 clones, 95% to 96% recorded once. Sequences were obtained from naive CD8+ T cells sorted from blood. These receptors were collected from a woman in her twenties or thirties in good health. Both conserved end residues are part of each CDR3. The D gene is left open where the match is weak. Clone size, where shown, is once, few, many, or a class for clones that have expanded.

J | V | size | D | length | CDR3 | DNA
TRBJ1-5 | TRBV6-1 | - | - | 15 | CASSERRGWNQPQHF | TGTGCCAGCTCCGAAAGGAGGGGTTGGAATCAGCCCCAGCATTTT
TRBJ1-1 | TRBV6-5 | - | - | 13 | CASSYSRTSEAFF | TGTGCCAGCAGTTACTCGAGGACGTCTGAAGCTTTCTTT
TRBJ2-7 | TRBV6-6 | once | - | 14 | CASRNPALGYEQYF | TGTGCCAGCAGAAACCCCGCTTTGGGGTACGAGCAGTACTTC
TRBJ2-2 | TRBV25-1 | - | - | 15 | CASSSWLTNTGELFF | TGTGCCAGCAGTTCCTGGCTAACGAACACCGGGGAGCTGTTTTTT
TRBJ2-7 | TRBV19 | - | - | 14 | CASSTSGTHYEQYF | TGTGCCAGTAGTACTTCCGGGACCCACTACGAGCAGTACTTC
TRBJ2-1 | TRBV7-8 | - | TRBD2 | 19 | CASSLAQSSGRGSYNEQFF | TGTGCCAGCAGCTTAGCGCAGAGTAGCGGGAGGGGCTCCTACAATGAGCAGTTCTTC
TRBJ2-2 | TRBV6-1 | - | - | 13 | CACLQGNTGELFF | TGTGCCTGTCTCCAGGGAAACACCGGGGAGCTGTTTTTT
TRBJ2-3 | TRBV9 | - | - | 16 | CASSVSGAASTDTQYF | TGTGCCAGCAGCGTATCAGGAGCAGCTAGCACAGATACGCAGTATTTT
TRBJ1-1 | TRBV12-5 | once | - | 14 | CASAPGRSNTEAFF | TGTGCTAGTGCCCCGGGCAGATCGAACACTGAAGCTTTCTTT
TRBJ2-5 | TRBV11-2 | - | - | 16 | CASSLATPDLQETQYF | TGTGCCAGCAGCTTAGCGACACCCGACCTCCAAGAGACCCAGTACTTC
TRBJ2-7 | TRBV5-1 | - | TRBD1 | 17 | CASSFAGSGTGVYEQYF | TGCGCCAGCAGCTTCGCTGGCTCCGGGACAGGGGTCTACGAGCAGTACTTC
TRBJ2-1 | TRBV9 | - | TRBD2 | 13 | CASSPRGGMEQFF | TGTGCCAGCAGCCCTCGGGGGGGAATGGAGCAGTTCTTC
TRBJ2-3 | TRBV27 | - | - | 13 | CASSPPATDTQYF | TGTGCCAGCAGTCCGCCGGCAACAGATACGCAGTATTTT
TRBJ2-1 | TRBV28 | - | - | 13 | CASSLPRGGQQFF | TGTGCCAGCAGTTTACCCCGAGGGGGGCAGCAGTTCTTC
TRBJ1-5 | TRBV11-2 | - | - | 13 | CASSLDGNQPQHF | TGTGCCAGCAGCTTAGACGGAAATCAGCCCCAGCATTTT
TRBJ1-1 | TRBV15 | - | - | 18 | CATSRPTAPQLVNTEAFF | TGTGCCACCAGCAGACCGACGGCCCCACAGTTAGTGAACACTGAAGCTTTCTTT
TRBJ1-2 | TRBV15 | - | - | 15 | CATSGGGRANYGYTF | TGTGCCACCAGCGGGGGGGGCAGGGCGAACTATGGCTACACCTTC
TRBJ2-7 | TRBV19 | - | - | 14 | CASSIRRDSYEQYF | TGTGCCAGTAGTATCCGACGCGACTCCTACGAGCAGTACTTC
TRBJ2-7 | TRBV2 | - | - | 15 | CASRQGQMFRYEQYF | TGTGCCAGCAGGCAAGGACAGATGTTTCGGTACGAGCAGTACTTC
TRBJ1-2 | TRBV28 | - | - | 17 | CASSSTRQETQHYGYTF | TGTGCCAGCAGTTCAACCAGACAGGAAACACAGCACTATGGCTACACCTTC
TRBJ2-7 | TRBV29-1 | - | - | 12 | CSVESAGLEQYF | TGCAGCGTTGAGAGTGCGGGCCTCGAGCAGTACTTC
TRBJ2-3 | TRBV6-5 | - | TRBD2 | 16 | CASSYGTSGSADTQYF | TGTGCCAGCAGTTACGGGACTAGCGGGAGTGCAGATACGCAGTATTTT
TRBJ2-2 | TRBV5-1 | - | - | 13 | CASSLDLTGELFF | TGCGCCAGCAGCTTAGACCTTACCGGGGAGCTGTTTTTT
TRBJ2-1 | TRBV28 | - | - | 15 | CASSFMPRLNNEQFF | TGTGCCAGCAGTTTTATGCCGAGACTAAACAATGAGCAGTTCTTC
TRBJ2-7 | TRBV27 | - | - | 12 | CASSPGSLEQYF | TGTGCCAGCAGCCCTGGCTCCCTCGAGCAGTACTTC
TRBJ1-1 | TRBV12-1 | - | - | 16 | CASSDDRPLEGTEAFF | TGTGCCAGCAGCGATGACAGGCCCCTTGAGGGCACTGAAGCTTTCTTT
TRBJ2-2 | TRBV7-6 | - | TRBD1 | 16 | CASSSPGQGLVGELFF | TGTGCCAGCAGCTCACCGGGACAGGGGTTGGTCGGGGAGCTGTTTTTT
TRBJ2-7 | TRBV7-7 | - | - | 13 | CASSLTRDYEQYF | TGTGCCAGCAGCTTAACCAGGGACTACGAGCAGTACTTC
TRBJ2-1 | TRBV11-2 | once | TRBD2 | 14 | CASSLAGGGDEQFF | TGTGCCAGCAGCTTAGCGGGAGGCGGTGATGAGCAGTTCTTC
TRBJ1-4 | TRBV27 | - | - | 17 | CASSLVWRGGLGEKLFF | TGTGCCAGCAGTTTAGTGTGGCGGGGGGGATTGGGTGAAAAACTGTTTTTT
TRBJ2-7 | TRBV2 | - | TRBD1 | 14 | CASISGQGEAEQYF | TGTGCCAGCATTTCGGGACAGGGGGAAGCGGAGCAGTACTTC
TRBJ1-5 | TRBV28 | once | - | 14 | CASSFGSPYQPQHF | TGTGCCAGCAGTTTCGGGAGTCCTTATCAGCCCCAGCATTTT
TRBJ2-3 | TRBV10-3 | - | - | 15 | CAISESREPPDTQYF | TGTGCCATCAGTGAGTCCCGGGAGCCCCCAGATACGCAGTATTTT
TRBJ2-5 | TRBV2 | - | TRBD1 | 20 | CASSELSTGTEVTSQETQYF | TGTGCCAGCAGTGAACTTTCAACCGGGACAGAGGTAACTAGTCAAGAGACCCAGTACTTC
TRBJ2-3 | TRBV27 | - | TRBD2 | 16 | CASSPRLAGEADTQYF | TGTGCCAGCAGTCCCCGACTAGCGGGAGAAGCAGATACGCAGTATTTT
TRBJ1-2 | TRBV27 | - | - | 13 | CASSPLENYGYTF | TGTGCCAGCAGTCCACTGGAAAACTATGGCTACACCTTC
TRBJ2-3 | TRBV29-1 | - | - | 13 | CSVERESTDTQYF | TGCAGCGTTGAAAGGGAAAGCACAGATACGCAGTATTTT
TRBJ2-7 | TRBV27 | - | TRBD2 | 14 | CASRPGLAGGEQYF | TGTGCCAGCAGACCCGGACTAGCGGGTGGAGAGCAGTACTTC
TRBJ1-1 | TRBV29-1 | once | TRBD1 | 16 | CSVECYRQGRNTEAFF | TGCAGCGTTGAATGTTACAGACAGGGAAGGAACACTGAAGCTTTCTTT
TRBJ2-1 | TRBV6-5 | - | - | 13 | CASSYSWDNEQFF | TGTGCCAGCAGTTACTCGTGGGACAATGAGCAGTTCTTC
TRBJ2-1 | TRBV5-4 | - | TRBD2 | 17 | CASSSDFSGRADNEQFF | TGTGCCAGCAGTTCCGATTTTAGCGGGAGGGCCGACAATGAGCAGTTCTTC
TRBJ2-1 | TRBV19 | - | TRBD2 | 14 | CASSTRTSSNEQFF | TGTGCCAGTAGTACACGGACTAGTAGCAATGAGCAGTTCTTC
TRBJ1-3 | TRBV28 | - | - | 16 | CASSLDGARSGNTIYF | TGTGCCAGCAGTTTAGATGGGGCCCGCTCTGGAAACACCATATATTTT
TRBJ1-1 | TRBV2 | - | - | 11 | CASIGPTEAFF | TGTGCCAGCATAGGGCCCACTGAAGCTTTCTTT
TRBJ2-7 | TRBV11-2 | - | TRBD1 | 14 | CASSLVRGPYEQYF | TGTGCCAGCAGCTTAGTCAGGGGGCCCTACGAGCAGTACTTC
TRBJ2-1 | TRBV11-2 | - | - | 15 | CASGPLAGPYNEQFF | TGTGCCAGCGGGCCCTTGGCGGGACCTTACAATGAGCAGTTCTTC
TRBJ2-7 | TRBV5-6 | - | - | 12 | CASSSTSYEQYF | TGTGCCAGCAGCTCGACTAGCTACGAGCAGTACTTC
TRBJ2-7 | TRBV28 | - | - | 13 | CASSLSPVVEQYF | TGTGCCAGCAGTTTAAGCCCTGTGGTCGAGCAGTACTTC
TRBJ1-4 | TRBV27 | - | - | 12 | CASSWGGEKLFF | TGTGCCAGCAGTTGGGGCGGCGAAAAACTGTTTTTT
TRBJ1-1 | TRBV28 | - | TRBD1 | 15 | CASSPRTGGPTEAFF | TGTGCCAGCAGTCCCCGGACAGGAGGGCCCACTGAAGCTTTCTTT
TRBJ2-5 | TRBV7-9 | - | - | 11 | CASSYQETQYF | TGTGCCAGCAGCTACCAAGAGACCCAGTACTTC
TRBJ2-7 | TRBV27 | - | TRBD2 | 14 | CASSLLGGRSEQYF | TGTGCCAGCAGTTTATTGGGCGGGAGGTCCGAGCAGTACTTC
TRBJ2-7 | TRBV11-2 | - | - | 13 | CASSLGDNYEQYF | TGTGCCAGCAGCTTAGGGGACAACTACGAGCAGTACTTC
TRBJ2-1 | TRBV5-4 | - | TRBD2 | 14 | CASSLKTSANEQFF | TGTGCCAGCAGCCTGAAAACTAGCGCCAATGAGCAGTTCTTC
TRBJ2-1 | TRBV27 | - | TRBD2 | 15 | CASSPLAGLHNEQFF | TGTGCCAGCAGTCCCTTAGCGGGTCTCCACAATGAGCAGTTCTTC
TRBJ2-1 | TRBV27 | - | - | 14 | CASSLSGGAPEQFF | TGTGCCAGCAGTTTATCGGGGGGGGCACCAGAGCAGTTCTTC
TRBJ1-2 | TRBV9 | - | - | 15 | CASSGYRDTSYGYTF | TGTGCCAGCAGCGGTTACCGGGACACATCGTATGGCTACACCTTC
TRBJ2-5 | TRBV7-2 | - | TRBD2 | 14 | CASSLIAGVETQYF | TGTGCCAGCAGCTTAATAGCGGGAGTGGAGACCCAGTACTTC